The 4 T cell receptor beta chains reported below all come from one sample, sequenced in a study of OX40 agonist ivuxolimab in advanced cancers. Clones were read by immunoSEQ multiplex PCR, and TCRdb kept only the in-frame ones, dropping some. The sample has 30,000 to 40,000 clones; about 80% are singletons. Specimen: CD4+ or CD8+ T cells sorted from blood, collected in a trial of the OX40 agonist ivuxolimab. The receptors come from an adult with an advanced solid tumor such as melanoma, head and neck, liver or kidney cancer.

This chain uses TRBV7-9 with TRBJ2-5; D possibly uses TRBD1 or TRBD2 (5 bases each). The CDR3 sequence is 14 residues long. The germline gives CDR1 SEHNR, CDR2 FQNEAQ (reference sequence). The V gene lost 3 bases and the J gene lost 5 bases, with 13 bases spanning the gap. The DNA for the CDR3 is TGTGCCAGCAGCTTTTACGGGACGGCGGAGACCCAGTACTTC. This translates into CASSFYGTAETQYF.

CDR3 protein: CASSQDRSRSSYEQYF. The CDR3 region has the DNA TGCGCCAGCAGCCAAGATCGCAGCAGGAGCTCCTACGAGCAGTACTTC. This chain connects TRBV4-1 to TRBJ2-7, with D uncertain. CDR1 MGHRA and CDR2 YSYEKL come from the germline V gene. V gave up 0 bases and J gave up 0 bases, with 12 bases separating them. This CDR3 is 16 amino acids long.

This rearrangement joins TRBV23-1 to TRBJ2-5; 8 bases agree with TRBD2. TRBV23-1 is an open reading frame whose function is uncertain. J was trimmed by 7 bases and V by 0 bases; bases with no gene match: 13. The CDR3 sequence is 17 residues long. The CDR3 reads CASSQSSAGGARRTQYF. DNA for the CDR3: TGCGCCAGCAGTCAATCGTCTGCCGGGGGGGCGCGGAGGACCCAGTACTTC.

This chain links TRBV7-9 with TRBJ1-2; the D gene is possibly TRBD1 (5 bases). The germline V gene has CDR1 SEHNR and CDR2 FQNEAQ (reference sequence). Between the trimmed V and J ends, which lost 5 bases and 4 bases, there was a span of 14 bases. This CDR3 is built from 14 residues. As DNA, the CDR3 is TGTGCCAGCAGCCCCGACAGCTTGGGCTATGGCTACACCTTC. Translating gives CASSPDSLGYGYTF.